Each of the 27 T cell receptor beta chains below was sequenced from the same sample in a study of regulatory T cells in long-lasting Graves disease. Sequencing libraries for TCR beta were prepared with iRepertoire HTBI primers and Arm-PCR of CDR3 regions. One entry per CDR3 protein results from TCRdb running MiXCR on the multiplex PCR reads. The data hold 360,000 or so distinct CDR3 sequences, with around 15% observed a single time. The time point here: newly diagnosed GD, antithyroid drugs for less than 3 months. Researchers made the TCR library from RNA that was extracted from PBMCs. The same sample was also studied in work on T cells in Graves' hyperthyroidism and ophthalmopathy.

The sample consisted of peripheral blood mononuclear cells (PBMCs), taken at new diagnosis, from a patient treated with antithyroid drugs. Receptors were obtained from a woman aged 18 to 35 with Graves disease.

This chain connects TRBV5-5 to TRBJ1-4; D uncertain. Trimming removed 2 bases at V and 2 bases at J, with 10 bases between. Germline CDR1 SGHKS, CDR2 YYEKEE (reference sequence). This CDR3 is built from 15 residues. The CDR3 spells CASSFRGATNEKLFF. The CDR3 bases are TGTGCCAGCAGCTTTAGAGGAGCTACTAATGAAAAACTGTTTTTT.

In its sample, this clonotype was seen many times. CDR3 sequence: CASSADRAHYEQYF. The CDR3 region has the DNA TGTGCCAGCAGCGCCGACAGGGCCCACTACGAGCAGTACTTC. V and J are TRBV28 and TRBJ2-7, with 7 nucleotides matching TRBD1. Germline loops: CDR1 MDHEN, CDR2 SYDVKM. Trimming removed 6 bases from V and 3 bases from J; junction bases left unmatched: 8. The CDR3 loop spans 14 amino acids.

The chain employs TRBV5-6 and TRBJ1-6, with D perhaps matching TRBD1 (6 bases). V lost 2 bases and J 14 bases, leaving 11 bases between the germline ends. Germline CDR1 and CDR2: SGHDT and YYEEEE. The CDR3 is 12 amino acids. CDR3 DNA: TGTGCCAGCAGCTTACAGGGCCCATCCCTCCACTTT. This encodes CASSLQGPSLHF. Combining the CDR3 with reference TRBV5-6 and TRBJ1-6 gives the whole variable domain DAGVTQSPTHLIKTRGQQVTLRCSPKSGHDTVSWYQQALGQGPQFIFQYYEEEERQRGNFPDRFSGHQFPNYSSELNVNALLLGDSALYLCASSLQGPSLHFGNGTRLTVT.

This clonotype was recorded at least ten times. The chain is built from TRBV30 and TRBJ2-3, with D unclear. Germline lookup yields CDR1 GTSNPN and CDR2 SVGIG (reference sequence). Trimming took off 2 bases at V and 6 bases at J, with 12 bases between the two ends. This CDR3 region has 13 residues. Here the CDR3 reads CAWSPSHVDTQYF. The DNA of the CDR3 is TGTGCCTGGAGTCCATCCCATGTGGATACGCAGTATTTT.

V and J are TRBV6-9 and TRBJ2-1; no clear D gene. The CDR3 totals 13 residues. V was shortened by 3 bases and J by 9 bases, with 12 bases between the two germline ends. CDR1 MNHGY and CDR2 SVAAGI come from the germline V gene. CDR3 protein: CASSYPPRGEQFF. The CDR3 nucleotides are TGTGCCAGCAGTTACCCCCCTCGAGGTGAGCAGTTCTTC.

This clonotype was seen ten or more times. The chain carries TRBV10-1 and TRBJ2-7; D may be TRBD1 or TRBD2 (6 bases each). The CDR3 extends over 18 amino acids. The V end was cut by 7 bases, the J end by 0 bases, with 25 bases between. In germline, CDR1 is WNHNN, CDR2 SYGVQD (reference sequence). This CDR3 is CASNPEGGATAFSYEQYF. The CDR3 DNA sequence: TGCGCCAGCAACCCGGAGGGGGGAGCGACCGCCTTCTCCTACGAGCAGTACTTC.

This clonotype was detected a few times. V is TRBV19 and J is TRBJ2-1; D is possibly TRBD1 or TRBD2 (5 bases each). CDR3 size: 14 residues. Trimming removed 5 bases at V and 7 bases at J, with 15 bases between. Germline assignment: CDR1 LNHDA and CDR2 SQIVND (reference sequence). The CDR3 nucleotides read TGTGCCAGTAGTGGAGAGGGGTTCAGTAATGAGCAGTTCTTC. Translation gives CASSGEGFSNEQFF.

This clonotype was counted ten times or more. This sequence joins TRBV5-1 and TRBJ2-5; D perhaps matches TRBD2 (5 bases). CDR1 is SGHRS and CDR2 is YFSETQ in the germline V gene. The CDR3 runs to 13 residues. Trimming removed 5 bases at V and 0 bases at J, with 8 bases between. The CDR3 nucleotides are TGCGCCAGCAGACGGCGGGACCAAGAGACCCAGTACTTC. It is translated as CASRRRDQETQYF.

This clonotype appeared many times. V gene TRBV7-8 combines with J gene TRBJ1-5; D is possibly TRBD1 (6 bases). From germline, CDR1 is SGHVS and CDR2 FQNEAQ. The ends were cut back, 1 base at V and 6 bases at J, with 13 bases in the middle. The CDR3 runs to 15 residues. The CDR3 is CASSLGAGTRQPQHF. The DNA for the CDR3 is TGTGCCAGCAGCTTAGGGGCAGGGACACGTCAGCCCCAGCATTTT. Drawing the rest from reference TRBV7-8 and TRBJ1-5, the complete variable domain is GAGVSQSPRYKVAKRGQDVALRCDPISGHVSLFWYQQALGQGPEFLTYFQNEAQLDKSGLPSDRFFAERPEGSVSTLKIQRTQQEDSAVYLCASSLGAGTRQPQHFGDGTRLSIL.

V and J are TRBV6-1 and TRBJ1-4; D call uncertain. Germline loops: CDR1 MNHNS, CDR2 SASEGT. The CDR3 totals 14 residues. V lost 4 bases and J lost 2, with 8 bases in between. CDR3 protein: CASSVTITNEKLFF. The CDR3 DNA reads TGTGCCAGCAGTGTGACAATTACTAATGAAAAACTGTTTTTT.

This clonotype was seen many times. V gene TRBV5-1 combines with J gene TRBJ2-7; 8 bases are a match to TRBD1. V dropped 2 bases and J dropped 5; count of bases not matched to a gene: 3. The CDR3 loop spans 13 amino acids. Germline assignment: CDR1 SGHRS and CDR2 YFSETQ. CDR3 sequence (DNA): TGCGCCAGCAGCTTCAGGGGGCGCGACGAGCAGTACTTC. This translates into CASSFRGRDEQYF. The whole variable domain, remainder taken from reference TRBV5-1 and TRBJ2-7, is KAGVTQTPRYLIKTRGQQVTLSCSPISGHRSVSWYQQTPGQGLQFLFEYFSETQRNKGNFPGRFSGRQFSNSRSEMNVSTLELGDSALYLCASSFRGRDEQYFGPGTRLTVT.

The sample holds a few counts of this clonotype. The J gene is TRBJ1-3, the V gene TRBV2; D gene ambiguous. V was cut by 8 bases and J by 4 bases, with 12 bases left in between. CDR1 SNHLY and CDR2 FYNNEI come from the germline V gene. This CDR3 region has 13 residues. As DNA, the CDR3 is TGTGCCAGCGGCCTCGGCAGGGGAAACACCATATATTTT. This codes for CASGLGRGNTIYF.

This clonotype was seen only a few times. V usage is TRBV27 and J usage is TRBJ1-5; D gene uncertain. CDR1 MNHEY and CDR2 SMNVEV come from the germline V gene (reference sequence). The ends were cut back, 1 base at V and 0 bases at J, with 19 bases in the middle. The CDR3 covers 19 residues. As DNA, the CDR3 is TGTGCCAGCAGTTTATTTGCCCCGATGACCGCTGATAGCAATCAGCCCCAGCATTTT. This translates into CASSLFAPMTADSNQPQHF.

This clonotype was detected many times. J is TRBJ2-1 and V is TRBV7-9; either TRBD1 or TRBD2 may supply D (5 bases each). V lost 4 bases to trimming and J lost 6 bases, with 7 bases between them. Germline CDR1 and CDR2: SEHNR and FQNEAQ (reference sequence). CDR3 length: 12 residues. The CDR3 DNA is TGTGCCAGCAGCTCGGGGCTCAATGAGCAGTTCTTC. Its translation: CASSSGLNEQFF.

This clonotype has more than one count but fewer than ten. The V call is TRBV3-1, the J call TRBJ2-2; D remains ambiguous. Germline V gene data show CDR1 as LGHDT and CDR2 as YNNKEL (reference sequence). This CDR3 contains 12 residues. Trimming took off 4 bases at V and 4 bases at J, with 4 bases between the two ends. CDR3 region: CASSPTTGELFF. CDR3 DNA: TGTGCCAGCAGCCCTACCACCGGGGAGCTGTTTTTT.

Turning to this clonotype: One junction end disagrees with the germline gene, perhaps due to a read error. The chain carries TRBV20-1 and TRBJ2-1; a possible D gene is TRBD2 (7 bases). CDR1 DFQATT and CDR2 SNEGSKA come from the germline V gene (reference sequence). This CDR3 is built from 11 residues. The DNA of the CDR3 is TGCAGTGCTAGAGATTGGGGGGGCGAAATCTTC. This gives the protein CSARDWGGEIF.

This chain links TRBV7-7 with TRBJ2-5, with D tentatively TRBD1 (7 bases). The CDR3 extends over 13 amino acids. Germline loops: CDR1 SSHAT, CDR2 FNYEAQ (reference sequence). The CDR3 spells CASGTGVVETQYF. The CDR3 DNA reads TGTGCTAGCGGAACAGGGGTTGTCGAGACCCAGTACTTC.

The V and J genes are TRBV15 and TRBJ2-7; 7 bases agree with TRBD2. CDR1 and CDR2 from the germline V gene are LNHNV and YYDKDF (reference sequence). V shed 4 bases and J 3 bases; nucleotides not matched to a gene: 3. This CDR3 contains 13 residues. CDR3 bases: TGTGCCACCAGCACTAGCGGTTACTACGAGCAGTACTTC. It is translated as CATSTSGYYEQYF.

The table lists this clonotype with many counts. The chain combines TRBV2 with TRBJ1-5; a weak D match, TRBD1 (6 bases). The CDR3 has 16 amino acids. V dropped 3 bases and J dropped 4 bases, with 16 bases sitting between them. Germline V lookup: CDR1 SNHLY, CDR2 FYNNEI. CDR3 nucleotides: TGTGCCAGCAGTGAGTACCAGGGGAGACTAAATCAGCCCCAGCATTTT. It is translated as CASSEYQGRLNQPQHF.

The rearrangement links TRBV9 to TRBJ2-1, with TRBD2 matching over 7 bases. Germline CDR1 SGDLS, CDR2 YYNGEE. V lost 0 bases and J lost 3; bases outside the gene matches: 3. The CDR3 runs to 15 residues. For the CDR3, the DNA is TGTGCCAGCAGCGTAGCAAGCGGGGTCTACAATGAGCAGTTCTTC. Translating gives CASSVASGVYNEQFF.

This clonotype has ten or more counts. V gene TRBV3-1 combines with J gene TRBJ2-7; D not certain. Germline loops: CDR1 LGHDT, CDR2 YNNKEL (reference sequence). CDR3 length: 13 residues. V was pared by 4 bases and J by 3 bases, with 10 bases between. The CDR3: CASSPRLDYEQYF. As DNA, the CDR3 is TGTGCCAGCAGCCCGAGACTCGACTACGAGCAGTACTTC.

This clonotype was picked up many times. V gene TRBV5-8 combines with J gene TRBJ1-1; tentative D call: TRBD1 (5 bases). Germline V gives CDR1 SGHTS, CDR2 YDEGEE. The CDR3 consists of 14 residues. Trimming took off 1 base at V and 1 base at J, with 8 bases between the two ends. Here the CDR3 DNA reads TGTGCCAGCAGCTTGCTGGGGCCGAACACTGAAGCTTTCTTT. Its translation is CASSLLGPNTEAFF.

This clonotype has at least ten counts. The chain is built from TRBV27 and TRBJ1-2; D is undetermined. The V gene lost 3 bases and the J gene lost 3 bases, with 8 bases spanning the gap. The CDR3 is made up of 13 amino acids. Germline V gene lookup returns CDR1 MNHEY and CDR2 SMNVEV (reference sequence). CDR3 coding DNA: TGTGCCAGCAGTTTGGGGAGTTACTATGGCTACACCTTC. Its translation: CASSLGSYYGYTF.

For this clonotype: A read error may explain this, as a much larger clone is one base away. The rearrangement links TRBV28 to TRBJ2-1, with D uncertain. The CDR3 loop spans 12 amino acids. Germline V lookup: CDR1 MDHEN, CDR2 SYDVKM. The CDR3 loop is CASSWTGNERFF. DNA for the CDR3: TGTGCCAGCAGTTGGACGGGTAATGAGCGGTTCTTC.

This clonotype was seen many times. CDR3 protein: CASSGAGAAQETQYF. In DNA, the CDR3 is TGTGCCAGCAGTGGGGCGGGAGCGGCCCAAGAGACCCAGTACTTC. V is TRBV28 and J is TRBJ2-5, with 7 bases matching TRBD2. The ends lost 5 bases at V and 1 base at J; junction bases unmatched: 7. The length of the CDR3 is 15 residues. Germline lookup yields CDR1 MDHEN and CDR2 SYDVKM. Filled out from reference TRBV28 and TRBJ2-5, the complete variable domain reads DVKVTQSSRYLVKRTGEKVFLECVQDMDHENMFWYRQDPGLGLRLIYFSYDVKMKEKGDIPEGYSVSREKKERFSLILESASTNQTSMYLCASSGAGAAQETQYFGPGTRLLVL.

This clonotype was detected ten times or more. CDR3 sequence reads: CASSFNRREGDYYEQYF. The CDR3 DNA reads as TGTGCCAGCAGTTTTAATAGGCGGGAGGGGGATTATTACGAGCAGTACTTC. The chain employs TRBV28 and TRBJ2-7; 9 bases are a match to TRBD2. Germline V lookup: CDR1 MDHEN, CDR2 SYDVKM. The CDR3 has 17 amino acids. The V gene end was trimmed by 3 bases and the J gene end by 4 bases; junction bases not matched to a gene: 13.

This chain joins TRBV19 and TRBJ2-7; D may match TRBD1 or TRBD2 (5 bases each). This CDR3 is built from 14 residues. V lost 5 bases to trimming and J lost 2 bases, with 13 bases between them. Germline-derived CDR1 and CDR2 are LNHDA and SQIVND (reference sequence). The chain's CDR3 is CASSALGTTYEQYF. The CDR3 coding sequence is TGTGCCAGTAGTGCCCTCGGGACGACCTACGAGCAGTACTTC.